One sample yielded the 21 T cell receptor beta chains listed below, sequenced in a study of T cell clonality in common variable immunodeficiency. The protocol was immunoSEQ multiplex PCR, while the TCRdb copy is restricted to in-frame clones and leaves out a portion. The table records approximately 45,000 clones without singletons, the ten largest covering approximately 2%. What was sequenced was peripheral blood mononuclear cells. Source of these receptors: a person aged 18 to 70 in good health.

This clone appeared many times. The sequenced fragment ends 3 residues before the CDR3 boundary, so the rest is inferred from the germline J gene. V is TRBV6-2 or TRBV6-3 and J is TRBJ1-3; no definite D call. Germline V gene sequence: CDR1 MNHEY, CDR2 SVGEGT. V dropped 2 bases and J dropped 3 bases, with 11 bases sitting between them. The CDR3 runs to 15 residues. Incomplete CDR3 DNA: TGTGCCAGCAGTTACGTCGGAGGGTTTGGAAACACC. Its translation: CASSYVGGFGNT. The whole CDR3 region reads CASSYVGGFGNTIYF.

This clone was recorded many times. The read is 3 residues too short to cover the CDR3 end, so that end is filled in from the germline J gene. The chain is built from TRBV11-2 and TRBJ2-1; 12 bases align to TRBD2. CDR3 length: 15 residues. CDR1 and CDR2 (germline): SGHAT, FQNNGV. The ends lost 1 base at V and 7 bases at J; junction bases unmatched: 2. CDR3 DNA, as far as it was read: TGTGCCAGCAGCTTAGTACTAGCGGGAGGAAATGAG. Amino acid sequence: CASSLVLAGGNE. The whole CDR3 protein reads CASSLVLAGGNEQFF. The full variable domain, its missing parts supplied by reference TRBV11-2 and TRBJ2-1, is EAGVAQSPRYKIIEKRQSVAFWCNPISGHATLYWYQQILGQGPKLLIQFQNNGVVDDSQLPKDRFSAERLKGVDSTLKIQPAKLEDSAVYLCASSLVLAGGNEQFFGPGTRLTVL.

At least ten counts were recorded for this clone. Read sequence stops 3 residues before the CDR3 end, and the germline J gene provides the missing end. This chain uses TRBV20-1 with TRBJ2-7; the D gene is possibly TRBD2 (6 bases). The length of the CDR3 is 12 residues. Germline CDR1 reads DFQATT; CDR2 reads SNEGSKA (reference sequence). Between the trimmed V and J ends, which lost 7 bases and 4 bases, there was a span of 14 bases. The sequenced CDR3 bases are TGCAGTGTAAGTGCGGGGCTTTACGAG. Amino acid sequence: CSVSAGLYE. The whole CDR3 protein reads CSVSAGLYEQYF.

The table lists this clone with many counts. The read is 3 residues too short to cover the CDR3 end, so that end is filled in from the germline J gene. The chain recombines TRBV30 with TRBJ2-3; no clear D gene. Trimming pared 1 base from V and 3 bases from J, leaving 5 bases between. The CDR3 consists of 12 residues. CDR1 and CDR2 from the germline V gene are GTSNPN and SVGIG (reference sequence). The chain's CDR3 is CAWSGRTDTQYF. Partial CDR3 DNA: TGTGCCTGGAGTGGGCGGACAGATACG. Based on the CDR3 plus reference TRBV30 and TRBJ2-3, the full variable domain is SQTIHQWPATLVQPVGSPLSLECTVEGTSNPNLYWYRQAAGRGLQLLFYSVGIGQISSEVPQNLSASRPQDRQFILSSKKLLLSDSGFYLCAWSGRTDTQYFGPGTRLTVL.

Many counts were recorded for this clone. From the germline J gene comes the end of the CDR3, since the read stops 3 residues before it. This chain uses TRBV20-1 with TRBJ1-5; D remains unclear. Germline CDR1 is DFQATT and CDR2 is SNEGSKA (reference sequence). Trimming shortened V by 4 bases and J by 0 bases, and 10 bases separated the two germline ends. CDR3 length: 14 residues. The sequenced CDR3 bases are TGCAGTGCTAACCCGGGTTATAGCAATCAGCCC. As protein: CSANPGYSNQP. The entire CDR3 reads CSANPGYSNQPQHF.

The table lists this clone with many counts. The read ends 3 residues shy of where the CDR3 ends; the end is completed using the germline J gene. The gene calls are TRBV7-6 and TRBJ2-1; a possible D gene is TRBD1 (5 bases). The CDR3 is made up of 12 amino acids. The germline V gene has CDR1 SGHVS and CDR2 FNYEAQ. Trimming removed 5 bases at V and 5 bases at J, with 7 bases between. CDR3 bases read: TGTGCCAGCAGCATACAGGACAATGAG. Translated: CASSIQDNE. The entire CDR3 protein is CASSIQDNEQFF.

At least ten counts were recorded for this clone. Read coverage stops 3 residues before the CDR3 terminus; the germline J gene supplies the remainder. The chain employs TRBV5-5 and TRBJ2-7, with D possibly matching TRBD2 (5 bases). V lost 0 bases to trimming and J lost 2 bases, with 9 bases between them. CDR3 length equals 14 residues. Per the germline V gene, CDR1 is SGHKS and CDR2 is YYEKEE (reference sequence). CDR3 DNA, as far as it was read: TGTGCCAGCAGCTTGGCCGAGACTACCTACGAG. Its translation: CASSLAETTYE. The entire CDR3 is CASSLAETTYEQYF.

This clone was counted many times. The read comes to an end 3 residues before the CDR3 does, leaving the germline J gene to fill in the end. The rearrangement joins TRBV7-8 to TRBJ2-5; 11 bases fit TRBD2. The CDR3 runs to 17 residues. Unmatched junction bases numbered 12, after V lost 5 bases and J lost 4 bases. Germline lookup yields CDR1 SGHVS and CDR2 FQNEAQ. The sequenced CDR3 bases are TGTGCCAGCAGCCAGATGCTAGCGGGGGGCCTGATAGAGACC. Translating gives CASSQMLAGGLIET. The CDR3 as a whole reads CASSQMLAGGLIETQYF.

This clone was seen a handful of times. Read sequence stops 3 residues before the CDR3 end, and the germline J gene provides the missing end. The chain links TRBV2 to TRBJ2-6, with D possibly being TRBD1 or TRBD2 (5 bases each). Trimming stripped 5 bases from V and 0 bases from J, with 11 bases between. In germline, CDR1 is SNHLY, CDR2 FYNNEI. This CDR3 has 16 residues. Partial CDR3 DNA: TGTGCCAGCAGTTCTGAGGGGTTCTCTGGGGCCAACGTC. This encodes CASSSEGFSGANV. Given in full, the CDR3 is CASSSEGFSGANVLTF.

The sample holds many counts of this clone. The CDR3 is cut off 3 residues early in the read; its end comes from the germline J gene. The chain carries TRBV20-1 and TRBJ2-3; D unclear. The CDR3 is made up of 14 amino acids. Germline CDR1 reads DFQATT; CDR2 reads SNEGSKA (reference sequence). Trimming pared 2 bases from V and 2 bases from J, leaving 11 bases between. CDR3 sequence: CSARLATNTDTQYF. The covered CDR3 bases are TGCAGTGCTAGATTGGCCACTAACACAGATACG.

As regards this clone: Sequencing ends 3 residues short of the CDR3 end; the germline J gene provides the rest. The gene calls are TRBV18 and TRBJ2-1, with 12 bases that match TRBD2. V shed 6 bases and J 0 bases; nucleotides not matched to a gene: 9. Per the germline V gene, CDR1 is KGHSH and CDR2 is LQKENI. The CDR3 covers 18 residues. The DNA read from the CDR3 is TGTGCCAGCTCCCCGACTAGCGGGGGAACAAGCTCCTACAATGAG. Amino acid sequence: CASSPTSGGTSSYNE. The entire CDR3 reads CASSPTSGGTSSYNEQFF.

This clone appeared many times. The CDR3 end falls 3 residues outside the read, so it is completed with the germline J gene. This rearrangement joins TRBV19 to TRBJ1-5; D gene ambiguous. The CDR3 consists of 15 residues. Trimming removed 7 bases at V and 1 base at J, with 14 bases between. CDR1 is LNHDA and CDR2 is SQIVND in the germline V gene (reference sequence). Incomplete CDR3 DNA: TGTGCCAGTACCCGGGCCCCGGGGAGCAATCAGCCC. Translated, it gives CASTRAPGSNQP. The complete CDR3 sequence is CASTRAPGSNQPQHF.

The sample holds many counts of this clone. Read coverage stops 3 residues before the CDR3 terminus; the germline J gene supplies the remainder. This chain uses TRBV13 with TRBJ2-2; the match to TRBD2 covers 12 bases. This CDR3 has 16 amino acids. Germline V gene lookup returns CDR1 PRHDT and CDR2 FYEKMQ (reference sequence). V gave up 4 bases and J gave up 6 bases; unmatched junction bases: 6. CDR3 in amino acids: CASSSTLAGGPGELFF. The sequenced part of the CDR3 DNA is TGTGCCAGCAGCTCCACACTAGCGGGAGGACCCGGGGAG.

This clone was observed at least ten times. The missing CDR3 end, 3 residues past where the read stops, is filled in from the germline J gene. The chain couples TRBV6-1 to TRBJ2-5, with 14 bases lining up with TRBD2. Germline CDR1 reads MNHNS; CDR2 reads SASEGT. CDR3 length equals 16 residues. Trimming at V came to 4 bases and at J to 5 bases, leaving 6 bases not matched to a gene. The CDR3 is CASSAGTSGSSETQYF. The CDR3 DNA, read in part, is TGTGCCAGCAGTGCAGGGACTAGCGGGAGTAGTGAGACC.

This clone was seen repeatedly, ten times or more. From the germline J gene comes the end of the CDR3, since the read stops 3 residues before it. This sequence joins TRBV30 and TRBJ2-7; 10 bases are shared with TRBD1. The CDR3 runs 15 residues. J lost 2 bases, V lost 0 bases, and 4 bases had no gene match. From germline, CDR1 is GTSNPN and CDR2 SVGIG (reference sequence). This CDR3 is CAWSVPDRGTYEQYF. The CDR3 DNA, read in part, is TGTGCCTGGAGTGTACCGGACAGGGGGACCTACGAG.

There are a few counts of this clone. The junction and the germline gene differ at one end; a read error may be behind it. The CDR3 goes on 3 residues after the read ends, and that part is filled in from the germline J gene. Other DNA variants within this sample encode the same CDR3. The chain recombines TRBV7-9 with TRBJ1-2; D is unclear. The CDR3 length is 14 residues. CDR1 SEHNR and CDR2 FQNEAQ come from the germline V gene (reference sequence). The chain's CDR3 is CASSPLPESDSYTF. The DNA read from the CDR3 is TGTGCTAGCAGCCCACTACCGGAAAGCGATAGC.

At least ten counts were recorded for this clone. The CDR3 loop is CASSFDRGRTEAFF. The sequenced CDR3 bases are TGCGCCAGCAGCTTTGACAGGGGGCGGACTGAA. The chain links TRBV5-1 to TRBJ1-1; 10 bases fit TRBD1. The CDR3 end is not reached by the read, which stops 3 residues before it; the germline J gene fills it in. The V segment lost 2 bases and the J segment 5 bases; nucleotides outside the gene matches: 3. Germline V CDR1 and CDR2: SGHRS, YFSETQ. This CDR3 has 14 amino acids.

This clone was detected many times. The read ends 3 residues early relative to the CDR3; the germline J gene fills the gap. The gene calls are TRBV29-1 and TRBJ1-4; a possible D gene is TRBD1 (5 bases). The CDR3 is 13 residues long. Germline V gives CDR1 SQVTM, CDR2 ANQGSEA. This chain's CDR3 is CSVVGSGANVLFF. The sequenced part of the CDR3 DNA is TGCAGCGTCGTGGGCTCTGGGGCCAACGTA.

This clone was observed many times. The CDR3 end falls 3 residues outside the read, so it is completed with the germline J gene. V gene TRBV6-2 or TRBV6-3 combines with J gene TRBJ2-7; D remains ambiguous. The CDR3 has 11 residues. The germline CDR1 and CDR2 sequences are MNHEY and SVGEGT. With 7 bases removed from V and 1 base from J, the gap between germline ends came to 5 bases. This chain's CDR3 is CASTSSYEQYF. The CDR3 bases that were read are TGTGCCAGCACCTCTTCCTACGAG.

This clone was seen repeatedly, ten times or more. From the germline J gene comes the end of the CDR3, since the read stops 3 residues before it. V usage is TRBV19 and J usage is TRBJ1-1; unclear D gene. The CDR3 runs 16 residues. Trimming removed 3 bases at V and 5 bases at J, with 19 bases between. Germline loops: CDR1 LNHDA, CDR2 SQIVND (reference sequence). Partial CDR3 DNA: TGTGCCAGTAGTATCTCCATCGGAGCGTATGGTACTGAA. This codes for CASSISIGAYGTE. The full CDR3 sequence reads CASSISIGAYGTEAFF.

In this sample, this clone turned up many times. The DNA ends 3 residues before the CDR3 does, and the rest of the CDR3 is filled in from the germline J gene. Additional DNA sequences in this sample encode the identical CDR3. The chain recombines TRBV20-1 with TRBJ2-3; TRBD2 agrees at 12 bases. The ends lost 6 bases at V and 0 bases at J; junction bases unmatched: 4. Germline V lookup: CDR1 DFQATT, CDR2 SNEGSKA (reference sequence). The CDR3 loop spans 15 amino acids. The chain's CDR3 is CSAKTSGSSTDTQYF. CDR3 DNA, as far as it was read: TGCAGTGCCAAGACTAGCGGGAGTAGCACAGATACG.